This T cell receptor (beta chain) was sequenced for a study of blood T cells in healthy people across ages. General study points: The study found more naive CD4+ cells and higher diversity in long-lived than aged donors. Nothing was known about donor CMV status, and this possibly confounded expanded clonotype changes.

A sample-barcoded 5' primer and a J-beta primer mix were used in a second PCR of about 7 to 12 cycles. TCRdb processed the 5' RACE reads anew with MiXCR; each CDR3 protein has one entry. The repertoire holds approximately 1.5 million distinct CDR3 sequences, with roughly 43% as singletons. In the case of this clonotype: Its antigen remains unidentified. Being one base from a much bigger clone, this may be a read error.

Total RNA, at least 6 micrograms per sample, was extracted from PBMCs. The length of the CDR3 is 13 residues. Germline-derived CDR1 and CDR2 are DFQATT and SNEGSKA (reference sequence). This chain links TRBV20-1 with TRBJ2-3, with TRBD1 matching 7 bases. The clonotype was recovered from a woman between 18 and 29 years old in good health. The specimen was blood. CDR3 loop: CSASGQSTDRQYF. CDR3 coding DNA: TGCAGTGCCTCGGGACAGAGCACAGATAGGCAGTATTTT.